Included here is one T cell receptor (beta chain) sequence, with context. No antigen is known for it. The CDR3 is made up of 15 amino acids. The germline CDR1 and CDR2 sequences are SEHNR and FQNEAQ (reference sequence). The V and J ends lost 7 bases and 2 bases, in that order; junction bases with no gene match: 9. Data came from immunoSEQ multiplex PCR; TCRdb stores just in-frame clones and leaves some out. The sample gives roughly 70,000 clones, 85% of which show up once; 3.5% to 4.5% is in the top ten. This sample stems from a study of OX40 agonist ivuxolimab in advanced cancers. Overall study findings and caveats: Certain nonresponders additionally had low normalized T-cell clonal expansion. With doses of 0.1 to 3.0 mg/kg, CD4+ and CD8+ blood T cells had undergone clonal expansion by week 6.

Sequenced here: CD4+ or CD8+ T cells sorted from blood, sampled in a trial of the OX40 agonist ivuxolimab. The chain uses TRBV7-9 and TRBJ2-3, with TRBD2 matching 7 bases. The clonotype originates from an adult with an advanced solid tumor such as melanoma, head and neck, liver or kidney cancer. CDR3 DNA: TGTGCCAGCATCCCCCGGGACTACAACACAGATACGCAGTATTTT. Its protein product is CASIPRDYNTDTQYF.